This T cell receptor beta chain comes out of a study of control samples from healthy donors and cancer patients. Profiled with immunoSEQ multiplex PCR; TCRdb holds only in-frame clones, not every one. Here the sample spans 120,000 or so clones, about 90% being singletons. Trimming cost V 4 bases and J 6 bases, with 21 bases left between them. The CDR3 is 16 amino acids. The germline V gene has CDR1 SGHDT and CDR2 YYEEEE. This TCR came from a young man in good health. The chain joins TRBV5-6 to TRBJ2-3; maybe TRBD2 (5 bases). Sequencing input: blood. The CDR3 region has the DNA TGTGCCAGCAGCCCGGAGGCGGCCGAAGGCAGGGATACGCAGTATTTT. Its translation: CASSPEAAEGRDTQYF.